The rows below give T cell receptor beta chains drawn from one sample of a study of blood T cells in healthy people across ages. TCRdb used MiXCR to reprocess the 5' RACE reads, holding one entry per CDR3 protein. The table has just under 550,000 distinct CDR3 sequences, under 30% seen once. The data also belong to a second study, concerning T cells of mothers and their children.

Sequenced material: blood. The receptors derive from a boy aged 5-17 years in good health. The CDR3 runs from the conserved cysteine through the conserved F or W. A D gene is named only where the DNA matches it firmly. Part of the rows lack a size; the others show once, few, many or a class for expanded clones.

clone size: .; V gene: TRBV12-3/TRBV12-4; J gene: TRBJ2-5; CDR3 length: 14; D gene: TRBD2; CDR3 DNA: TGTGCCAGCAGTTCCCGCTTAGCGGGGGGGACCCAGTACTTC; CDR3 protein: CASSSRLAGGTQYF
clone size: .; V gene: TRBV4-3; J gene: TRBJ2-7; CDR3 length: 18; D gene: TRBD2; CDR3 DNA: TGCGCCAGCAGCCAAGATCCTTGGGTCGGACTAGGGACCTACGAGCAGTACTTC; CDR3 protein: CASSQDPWVGLGTYEQYF
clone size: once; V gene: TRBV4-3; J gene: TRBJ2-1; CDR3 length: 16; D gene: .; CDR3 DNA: TGCGCCAGCAGCCAAGTAGGCGCTAGCTCCTACAATGAGCAGTTCTTC; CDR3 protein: CASSQVGASSYNEQFF
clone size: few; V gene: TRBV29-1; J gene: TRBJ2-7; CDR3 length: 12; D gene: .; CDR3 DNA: TGCAGCGTTGAGGCAGGTTCCTACGAGCAGTACTTC; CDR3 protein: CSVEAGSYEQYF
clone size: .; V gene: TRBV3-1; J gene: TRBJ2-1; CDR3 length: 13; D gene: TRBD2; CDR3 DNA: TGTGCCAGCTGGGCTAGCGGGGGACAGGAGCAGTTCTTC; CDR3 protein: CASWASGGQEQFF
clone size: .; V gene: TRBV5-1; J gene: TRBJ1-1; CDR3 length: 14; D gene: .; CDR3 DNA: TGCGCCAGCAGATTCATGGGGCGGGGAACTGAAGCTTTCTTT; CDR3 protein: CASRFMGRGTEAFF
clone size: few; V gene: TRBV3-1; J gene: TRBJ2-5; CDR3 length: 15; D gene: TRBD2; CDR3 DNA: TGTGCCAGCAGCCAAAGACTAGCGGGACAAGAGACCCAGTACTTC; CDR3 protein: CASSQRLAGQETQYF
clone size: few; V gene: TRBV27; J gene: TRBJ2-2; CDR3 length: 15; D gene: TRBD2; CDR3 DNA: TGTGCCAGCAGTTTAGCGGGAGGGGTCACCGGGGAGCTGTTTTTT; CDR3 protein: CASSLAGGVTGELFF
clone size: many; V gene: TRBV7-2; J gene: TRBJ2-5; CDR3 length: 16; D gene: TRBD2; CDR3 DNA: TGTGCCAGCAGCTTAGCGTTGACGGGGGGCCAAGAGACCCAGTACTTC; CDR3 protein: CASSLALTGGQETQYF
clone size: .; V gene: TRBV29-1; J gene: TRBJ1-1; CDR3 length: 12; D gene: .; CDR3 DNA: TGCAGCGTTCGGGGGGCGCGTACTGAAGCTTTCTTT; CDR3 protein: CSVRGARTEAFF
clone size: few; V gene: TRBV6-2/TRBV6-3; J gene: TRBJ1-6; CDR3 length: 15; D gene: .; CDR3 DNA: TGTGCCAGCAGCCTCCGCCGGGATGGCAATTCACCCCTCCACTTT; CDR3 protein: CASSLRRDGNSPLHF
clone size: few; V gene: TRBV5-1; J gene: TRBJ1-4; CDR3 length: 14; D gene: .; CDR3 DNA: TGCGCCAGCAGCCCCGGGGGGGTTAATGAAAAACTGTTTTTT; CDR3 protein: CASSPGGVNEKLFF
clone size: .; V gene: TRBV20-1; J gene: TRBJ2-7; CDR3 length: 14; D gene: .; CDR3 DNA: TGCAGTGCTAGAGATTTGGGGGGTCCGGTCGAGCAGTACTTC; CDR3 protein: CSARDLGGPVEQYF
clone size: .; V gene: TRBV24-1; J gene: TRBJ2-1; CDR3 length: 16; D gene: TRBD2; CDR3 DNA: TGTGCCACCAGCTCCACTAGCGGGGGGACTTACAATGAGCAGTTCTTC; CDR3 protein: CATSSTSGGTYNEQFF
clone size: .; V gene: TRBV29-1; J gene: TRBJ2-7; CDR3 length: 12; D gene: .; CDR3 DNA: TGCAGCGTGGGTCGGGGATTGGACGAGCAGTACTTC; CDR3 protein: CSVGRGLDEQYF
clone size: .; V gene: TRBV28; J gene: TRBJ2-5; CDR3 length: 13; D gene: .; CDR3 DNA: TGTGCCAGCAGTATCGGACACAAAGAGACCCAGTACTTC; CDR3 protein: CASSIGHKETQYF
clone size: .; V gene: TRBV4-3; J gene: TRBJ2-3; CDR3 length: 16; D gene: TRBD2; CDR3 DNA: TGCGCCAGCAGCCCGGGGACTAGCGGCCACACATATACGCAGTATTTT; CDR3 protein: CASSPGTSGHTYTQYF
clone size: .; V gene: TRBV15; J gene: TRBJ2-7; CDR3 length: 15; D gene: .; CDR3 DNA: TGTGCCACCAGCAGAGATTACAGATTCTCCTACGAGCAGTGCTTC; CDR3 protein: CATSRDYRFSYEQCF
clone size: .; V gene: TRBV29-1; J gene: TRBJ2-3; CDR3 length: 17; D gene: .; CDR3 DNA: TGCAGCGTTTGTGGTAGCTGGGGGGACGTTTGGACAGATACGCAGTATTTT; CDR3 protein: CSVCGSWGDVWTDTQYF
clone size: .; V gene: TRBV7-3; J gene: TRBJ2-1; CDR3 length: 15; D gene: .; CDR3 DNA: TGTGCCAGCAGCTTACGGGGAGGGGGATACAATGAGCAGTTCTTC; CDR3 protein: CASSLRGGGYNEQFF
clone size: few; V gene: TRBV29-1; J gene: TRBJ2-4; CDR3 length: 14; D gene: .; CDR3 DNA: TGCAGCGTTGAAGACAGGGCCCGCAAAAACATTCAGTACTTC; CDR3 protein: CSVEDRARKNIQYF
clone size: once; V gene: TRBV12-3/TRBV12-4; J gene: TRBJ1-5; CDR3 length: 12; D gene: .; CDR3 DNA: TGTGCCAGCAGTTTAGCGCCCTTGCCCCAGCATTTT; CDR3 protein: CASSLAPLPQHF
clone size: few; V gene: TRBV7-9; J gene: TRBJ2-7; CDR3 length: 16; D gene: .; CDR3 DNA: TGTGCCAGCAGCTTAGTTGGATTAGGGGACTCCTACGAGCAGTACTTC; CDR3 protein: CASSLVGLGDSYEQYF
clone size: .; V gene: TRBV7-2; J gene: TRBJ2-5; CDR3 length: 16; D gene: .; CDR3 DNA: TGTGCCAGCAGCTTAGGCTTATTATACGGCCAAGAGACCCAGTACTTC; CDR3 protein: CASSLGLLYGQETQYF
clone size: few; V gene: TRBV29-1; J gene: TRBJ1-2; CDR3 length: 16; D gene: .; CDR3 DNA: TGCAGCGTTGGTGGGTCCCCCGAGGGCGAAAGCTATGGCTACACCTTC; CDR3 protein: CSVGGSPEGESYGYTF
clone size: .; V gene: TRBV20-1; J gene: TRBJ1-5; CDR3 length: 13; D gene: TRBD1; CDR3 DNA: TGCAGTGCTAAAGGACAGGGCGGTCAGCCCCAGCATTTT; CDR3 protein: CSAKGQGGQPQHF
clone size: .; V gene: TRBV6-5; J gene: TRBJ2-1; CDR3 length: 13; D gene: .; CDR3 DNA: TGTGCCAGCAGTACCACTAGCTACAATGAGCAGTTCTTC; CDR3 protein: CASSTTSYNEQFF
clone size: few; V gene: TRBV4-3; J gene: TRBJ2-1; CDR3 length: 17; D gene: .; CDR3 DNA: TGCGCCAGCAGCCAAGATCTCGACCCGCGCTCCTACAATGAGCAGTTCTTC; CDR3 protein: CASSQDLDPRSYNEQFF
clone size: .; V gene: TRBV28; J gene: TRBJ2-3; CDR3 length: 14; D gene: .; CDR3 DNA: TGTGCCAGCAATAAAGGGTATAGCACAGATACGCAGTATTTT; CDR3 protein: CASNKGYSTDTQYF
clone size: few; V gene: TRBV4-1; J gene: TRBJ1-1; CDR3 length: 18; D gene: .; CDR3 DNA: TGCGCCAGCAGAACAACAAGGGGGGCGGGGGGTCAGAACACTGAAGCTTTCTTT; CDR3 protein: CASRTTRGAGGQNTEAFF
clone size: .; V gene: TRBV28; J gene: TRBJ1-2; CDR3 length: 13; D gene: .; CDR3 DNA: TGTGCCAGCAGTTGGACAGTCCTCTATGGCTACACCTTC; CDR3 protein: CASSWTVLYGYTF
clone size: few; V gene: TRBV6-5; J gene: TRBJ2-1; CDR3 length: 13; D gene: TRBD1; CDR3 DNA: TGTGCCAGCAAAGGGGGCGCCCACAATGAGCAGTTCTTC; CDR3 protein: CASKGGAHNEQFF
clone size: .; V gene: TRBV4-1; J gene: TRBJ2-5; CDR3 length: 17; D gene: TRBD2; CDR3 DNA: TGCGCCAGCAGCCAAGCACTAGCGGGAACGTACCAAGAGACCCAGTACTTC; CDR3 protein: CASSQALAGTYQETQYF
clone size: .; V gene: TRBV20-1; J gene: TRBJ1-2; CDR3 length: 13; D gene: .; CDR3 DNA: TGCAGTGTCTTAGGACGGGCGTCCTATGGCTACACCTTC; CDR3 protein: CSVLGRASYGYTF
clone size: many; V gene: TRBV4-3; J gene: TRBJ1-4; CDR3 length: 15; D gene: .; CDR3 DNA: TGCGCCAGCAGCCAAGCGAGCAGGGCGGTTGAAAAACTGTTTTTT; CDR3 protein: CASSQASRAVEKLFF
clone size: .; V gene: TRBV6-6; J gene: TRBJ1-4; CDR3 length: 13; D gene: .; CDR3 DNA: TGTGCCAGCAGGACAGCAGGGTCTGAAAAACTGTTTTTT; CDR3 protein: CASRTAGSEKLFF
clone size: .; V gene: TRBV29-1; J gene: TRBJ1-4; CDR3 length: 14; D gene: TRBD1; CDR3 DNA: TGCAGCGTTGAGACCCCGGGACAGGGAGAAAAACTGTTTTTT; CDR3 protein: CSVETPGQGEKLFF
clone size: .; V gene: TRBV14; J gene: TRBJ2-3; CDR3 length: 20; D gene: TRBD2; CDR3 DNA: TGTGCCAGCAGCCAAGATCGTGGGCTAGCGGGAGGGCCAGGGACGAAAACGCGGTATTTT; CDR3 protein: CASSQDRGLAGGPGTKTRYF
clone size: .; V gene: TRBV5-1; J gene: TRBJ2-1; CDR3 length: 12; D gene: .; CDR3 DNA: TGCGCCAGCAGACCGGAGTGGAGTGAGCAGTTCTTC; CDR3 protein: CASRPEWSEQFF
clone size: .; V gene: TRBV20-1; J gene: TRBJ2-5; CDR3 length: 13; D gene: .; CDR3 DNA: TGCAGTGCTCCCCGGGCCAGGGTAGAGACCCAGTACTTC; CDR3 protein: CSAPRARVETQYF
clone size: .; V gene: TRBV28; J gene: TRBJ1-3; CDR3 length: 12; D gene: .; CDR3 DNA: TGTGCCACCAAAAACCCTGGAAACACCATATATTTT; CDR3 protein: CATKNPGNTIYF
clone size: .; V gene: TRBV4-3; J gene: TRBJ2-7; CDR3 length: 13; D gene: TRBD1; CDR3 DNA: TGCGCCAGCAGCCTAGGACAGGGCCACGAGCAGTACTTC; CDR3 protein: CASSLGQGHEQYF
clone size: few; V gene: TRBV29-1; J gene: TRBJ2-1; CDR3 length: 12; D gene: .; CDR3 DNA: TGCAGCGTTGATCGTCTCCCCAATGAGCAGTTCTTC; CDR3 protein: CSVDRLPNEQFF
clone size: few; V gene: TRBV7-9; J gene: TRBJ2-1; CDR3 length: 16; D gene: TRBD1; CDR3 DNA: TGTGCCAGCAGCTCTCGGGTGGACAGGGGGCTAAATGAGCAGTTCTTC; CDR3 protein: CASSSRVDRGLNEQFF
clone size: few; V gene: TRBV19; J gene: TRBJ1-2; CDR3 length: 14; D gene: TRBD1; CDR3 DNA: TGTGCCAGTATGATGACAGGGTCGTCGGGTGGCTACACCTTC; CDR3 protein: CASMMTGSSGGYTF
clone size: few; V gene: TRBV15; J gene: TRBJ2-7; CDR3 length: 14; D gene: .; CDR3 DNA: TGTGCCACCAGAGACGGACGGACCTCCTACGAGCAGTACTTC; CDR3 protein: CATRDGRTSYEQYF
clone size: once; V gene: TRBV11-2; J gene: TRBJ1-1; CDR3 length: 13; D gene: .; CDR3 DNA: TGTGCCAGTACCCGCATGGTGGAGAGTGAAGCTTTCTTT; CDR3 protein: CASTRMVESEAFF
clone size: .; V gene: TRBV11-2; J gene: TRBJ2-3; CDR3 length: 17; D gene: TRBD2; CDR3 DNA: TGTGCCAGCAGCCTTGAGAACGAGCTAGCGGGGTCAGATACGCAGTATTTT; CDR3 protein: CASSLENELAGSDTQYF
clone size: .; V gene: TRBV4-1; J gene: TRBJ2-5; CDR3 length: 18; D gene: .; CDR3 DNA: TGCGCCAGCAGCCAAGATCCAGGCGGTAGCGGACCGCAAGAGACCCAGTACTTC; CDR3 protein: CASSQDPGGSGPQETQYF
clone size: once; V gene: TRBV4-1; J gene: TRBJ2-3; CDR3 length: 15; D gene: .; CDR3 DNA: TGCGCCAGCAGCCGGGGTTACACCAGCACAGATACGCAGTATTTT; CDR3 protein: CASSRGYTSTDTQYF
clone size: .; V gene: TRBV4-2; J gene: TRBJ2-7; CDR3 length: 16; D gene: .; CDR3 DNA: TGTGCCAGCAGCCAGGCTGACAGAAGTAGAACCTACGAGCAGTACTTC; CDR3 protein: CASSQADRSRTYEQYF
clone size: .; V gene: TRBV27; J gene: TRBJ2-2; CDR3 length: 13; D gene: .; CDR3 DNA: TGTGCCAGCAGTTTGGGGGAGGCCGGGGAGCTGTTTTTT; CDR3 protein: CASSLGEAGELFF
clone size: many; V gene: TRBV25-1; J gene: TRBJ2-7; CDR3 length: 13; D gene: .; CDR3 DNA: TGTGCCAGCAGTCAGGGACAAACCTACGAGCAGTACTTC; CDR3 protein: CASSQGQTYEQYF
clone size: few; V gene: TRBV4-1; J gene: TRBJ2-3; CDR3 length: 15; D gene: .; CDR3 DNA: TGCGCCAGCAGCCCGTCCCCAGGGCAGTCAGATACGCAGTATTTT; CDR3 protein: CASSPSPGQSDTQYF
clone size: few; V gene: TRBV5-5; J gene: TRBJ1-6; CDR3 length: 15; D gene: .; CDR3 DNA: TGTGCCAGCAGCTTGGGACAGGCCTATAATTCACCCCTCCACTTT; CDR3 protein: CASSLGQAYNSPLHF
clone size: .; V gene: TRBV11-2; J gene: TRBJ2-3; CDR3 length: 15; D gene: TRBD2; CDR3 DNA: TGTGCCAGCAGCTTTGGGGCGGGAGAAGGAGATACGCAGTATTTT; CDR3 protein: CASSFGAGEGDTQYF
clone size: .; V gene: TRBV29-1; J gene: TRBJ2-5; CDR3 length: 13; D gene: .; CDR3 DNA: TGCAGCGCGCCGGTACCTCTCCAAGAGACCCAGTACTTC; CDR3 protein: CSAPVPLQETQYF
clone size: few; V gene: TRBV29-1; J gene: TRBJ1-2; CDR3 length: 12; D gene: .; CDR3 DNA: TGCAGCGTTGCAGGCCGGATATATGGCTACACCTTC; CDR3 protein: CSVAGRIYGYTF
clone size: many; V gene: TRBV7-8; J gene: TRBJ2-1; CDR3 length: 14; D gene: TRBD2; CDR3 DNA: TGTGCCAGCAGCCCTAGCGGGGATTACAATGAGCAGTTCTTC; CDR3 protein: CASSPSGDYNEQFF
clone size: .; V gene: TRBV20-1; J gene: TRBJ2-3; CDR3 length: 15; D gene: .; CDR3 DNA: TGCAGTGCTAGTGCGGCAGGAACTAGCACAGATACGCAGTATTTT; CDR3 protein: CSASAAGTSTDTQYF